One and the same sample provided the 23 T cell receptor beta chains below, sequenced in a study of identical twins. In TCRdb, the 5' RACE reads were re-called with MiXCR into one record per CDR3 protein. The sample consists of around 490,000 distinct CDR3 sequences, about 22% of them appearing once. The sample also formed part of further work on yellow fever vaccine responses in identical twins.

What was sequenced was CD4+ T cells sorted from blood. The source is a woman between 18 and 29 years old in good health.

The chain carries TRBV6-2 or TRBV6-3 and TRBJ1-6, with D tentatively TRBD1 (5 bases). Germline CDR1 is MNHEY and CDR2 is SVGEGT. The CDR3 has 15 amino acids. V dropped 5 bases and J dropped 1 base, with 9 bases sitting between them. The CDR3 is CASSARQSYNSPLHF. DNA of the CDR3: TGTGCCAGCAGTGCCCGACAGTCCTATAATTCACCCCTCCACTTT.

The J gene is TRBJ1-6, the V gene TRBV24-1; D is uncertain. Looked up from germline, CDR1 is KGHDR and CDR2 is SFDVKD. This CDR3 comprises 14 residues. Trimming took off 3 bases at V and 8 bases at J, with 10 bases between the two ends. The CDR3 DNA follows: TGTGCCACCAGTGATATAGGACGGTATTCACCCCTCCACTTT. Its protein product is CATSDIGRYSPLHF.

This sequence joins TRBV27 and TRBJ2-2; D is uncertain. The CDR3 is 14 amino acids. Per the germline V gene, CDR1 is MNHEY and CDR2 is SMNVEV (reference sequence). V was shortened by 5 bases and J by 8 bases, with 15 bases between the two germline ends. In DNA, the CDR3 is TGTGCCAGCAGTCGCTATTTAACCCAGGGGGAGCTGTTTTTT. This codes for CASSRYLTQGELFF.

In its sample, this clonotype was seen a few times. This sequence joins TRBV4-1 and TRBJ1-1; D is uncertain. The CDR3 extends over 14 amino acids. V was trimmed by 2 bases and J by 1 base, leaving 8 bases between them. Germline CDR1 is MGHRA and CDR2 is YSYEKL. In nucleotides, the CDR3 is TGCGCCAGCAGCCAACAACAGCCGAACACTGAAGCTTTCTTT. Translated: CASSQQQPNTEAFF.

The chain uses TRBV28 and TRBJ2-1; weak D call: TRBD1 (6 bases). This CDR3 is built from 13 residues. V lost 5 bases and J 8 bases, leaving 13 bases between the germline ends. Germline V gives CDR1 MDHEN, CDR2 SYDVKM. The CDR3 region is CASSAYRVDEQFF. The CDR3 nucleotides are TGTGCCAGCAGTGCCTACAGGGTCGATGAGCAGTTCTTC. The whole variable domain, remainder taken from reference TRBV28 and TRBJ2-1, is DVKVTQSSRYLVKRTGEKVFLECVQDMDHENMFWYRQDPGLGLRLIYFSYDVKMKEKGDIPEGYSVSREKKERFSLILESASTNQTSMYLCASSAYRVDEQFFGPGTRLTVL.

The rearrangement links TRBV7-6 to TRBJ2-3; 15 bases are a match to TRBD2. This CDR3 is built from 19 residues. In germline, CDR1 is SGHVS, CDR2 FNYEAQ. With V trimmed by 5 bases and J by 1 base, 10 bases remained unmatched. The chain's CDR3 is CASSTRTSGGAVGTDTQYF. As DNA, the CDR3 is TGTGCCAGCAGCACCCGGACTAGCGGGGGGGCTGTTGGCACAGATACGCAGTATTTT. The whole variable domain, remainder taken from reference TRBV7-6 and TRBJ2-3, is GAGVSQSPRYKVTKRGQDVALRCDPISGHVSLYWYRQALGQGPEFLTYFNYEAQQDKSGLPNDRFSAERPEGSISTLTIQRTEQRDSAMYRCASSTRTSGGAVGTDTQYFGPGTRLTVL.

This clonotype was detected many times. This chain connects TRBV11-2 to TRBJ2-3, with no clear D. This CDR3 is built from 13 residues. Germline CDR1 reads SGHAT; CDR2 reads FQNNGV. Trimming took 4 bases from V and 2 from J, leaving 7 bases between them. The CDR3 here is CASSSPNTDTQYF. CDR3 nucleotides: TGTGCCAGCAGCTCTCCAAACACAGATACGCAGTATTTT.

The rearrangement uses TRBV5-1 and TRBJ2-1; D might be TRBD2 (9 bases). The germline V and J ends were trimmed by 6 bases and 8 bases, with 42 bases remaining between them. CDR3 size: 22 residues. Germline CDR1 SGHRS, CDR2 YFSETQ. CDR3 amino acids: CASTDRADKGAGGRSNWDEQFF. The CDR3 DNA sequence: TGCGCCAGCACGGACAGGGCCGATAAGGGAGCGGGGGGCCGTTCCAATTGGGATGAGCAGTTCTTC.

The rearrangement links TRBV5-4 to TRBJ2-1, with 11 bases that match TRBD2. V lost 4 bases, J lost 4 bases, and 7 bases stayed unmatched. The CDR3 is made up of 16 amino acids. Germline CDR1 is SGHNT and CDR2 is YYREEE (reference sequence). The CDR3, as DNA: TGTGCCAGCAGCCCCTTAGCGGGAGGGGTATACAATGAGCAGTTCTTC. Translating it yields CASSPLAGGVYNEQFF.

The chain combines TRBV2 with TRBJ2-1, with TRBD2 matching over 7 bases. The CDR3 length is 15 residues. V was clipped by 2 bases and J by 7 bases; unmatched bases: 8. Germline assignment: CDR1 SNHLY and CDR2 FYNNEI. The CDR3 region has the DNA TGTGCCAGCAGTGAAAGGGAGCGGGGAAAGAATGAGCAGTTCTTC. It translates to CASSERERGKNEQFF.

The chain links TRBV29-1 to TRBJ2-1; 9 bases align to TRBD2. CDR1 is SQVTM and CDR2 is ANQGSEA in the germline V gene. This CDR3 has 14 residues. The ends lost 4 bases at V and 3 bases at J; junction bases unmatched: 4. CDR3 sequence: CSVVGGGVYNEQFF. The CDR3 DNA reads as TGCAGCGTTGTGGGCGGGGGGGTCTACAATGAGCAGTTCTTC.

The table lists this clonotype with a few counts. The CDR3 sequence: CSPHDGETQYF. As DNA, the CDR3 is TGCAGTCCCCACGACGGGGAGACCCAGTACTTC. This rearrangement joins TRBV20-1 to TRBJ2-5, with D uncertain. The CDR3 runs 11 residues. V dropped 8 bases and J dropped 5 bases, with 12 bases sitting between them. Germline CDR1 is DFQATT and CDR2 is SNEGSKA (reference sequence).

The V gene is TRBV18, the J gene TRBJ2-1; D perhaps matches TRBD2 (6 bases). Germline loops: CDR1 KGHSH, CDR2 LQKENI. The CDR3 is 13 amino acids. Trimming took off 6 bases at V and 9 bases at J, with 15 bases between the two ends. CDR3 nucleotide sequence: TGTGCCAGCTCCATGACCACGGGGGTTGAGCAGTTCTTC. This gives the protein CASSMTTGVEQFF.

CDR3 DNA: TGTGCCAGCATAAGAGGACAGGGTCTCACCGGGGAGCTGTTTTTT. Its translation is CASIRGQGLTGELFF. V gene TRBV28 combines with J gene TRBJ2-2, with 8 nucleotides matching TRBD1. The CDR3 length is 15 residues. Trimming cost V 7 bases and J 4 bases; bases outside gene matches: 8. Germline lookup yields CDR1 MDHEN and CDR2 SYDVKM.

The chain uses TRBV28 and TRBJ1-2; D is unresolved. Trimming cost V 7 bases and J 3 bases, with 15 bases left between them. This CDR3 region has 14 residues. Germline CDR1 MDHEN, CDR2 SYDVKM. In DNA, the CDR3 is TGTGCCAGCAAACTCCAGGATAGGGACTATGGCTACACCTTC. Amino acids: CASKLQDRDYGYTF.

This clonotype was counted only a few times. The chain is built from TRBV5-1 and TRBJ1-1, with a weak D call TRBD1 (5 bases). Trimming cost V 5 bases and J 1 base, with 9 bases left between them. Germline V CDR1 and CDR2: SGHRS, YFSETQ. This CDR3 contains 13 residues. The CDR3 nucleotides are TGCGCCAGCAGTTGGGACCAGAACACTGAAGCTTTCTTT. Translation: CASSWDQNTEAFF.

The J gene is TRBJ2-1, the V gene TRBV3-1, with no clear D. Germline V CDR1 and CDR2: LGHDT, YNNKEL (reference sequence). The V and J ends lost 2 bases and 8 bases respectively, with 7 bases between them. The CDR3 is made up of 12 amino acids. CDR3 in DNA: TGTGCCAGCAGCCAATGGAACGATGAGCAGTTCTTC. Translating gives CASSQWNDEQFF.

This clonotype was detected a few times. The chain employs TRBV5-1 and TRBJ1-3; TRBD1 might be the D (5 bases). The length of the CDR3 is 14 residues. Germline V gene sequence: CDR1 SGHRS, CDR2 YFSETQ. V was trimmed by 2 bases and J by 2 bases, leaving 8 bases between them. The CDR3 region is CASSFSDTGNTIYF. The CDR3 DNA reads as TGCGCCAGCAGCTTCTCGGACACTGGAAACACCATATATTTT.

The chain recombines TRBV6-1 with TRBJ1-2, with D perhaps TRBD1 (6 bases). CDR3 size: 14 residues. Germline loops: CDR1 MNHNS, CDR2 SASEGT. V was shortened by 6 bases and J by 4 bases, with 15 bases between the two germline ends. The CDR3 sequence: CASSQAGAGYGYTF. CDR3 DNA sequence: TGTGCCAGCAGCCAGGCGGGGGCCGGCTATGGCTACACCTTC.

This clonotype turned up a few times. The chain uses TRBV2 and TRBJ2-7; TRBD2 is a possible D gene (6 bases). The CDR3 runs to 13 residues. Germline-derived CDR1 and CDR2 are SNHLY and FYNNEI. The germline V and J ends were trimmed by 8 bases and 0 bases, with 11 bases remaining between them. DNA of the CDR3: TGTGCCAGCGCGGAGGGGAGCTCCTACGAGCAGTACTTC. This codes for CASAEGSSYEQYF.

This chain connects TRBV11-1 to TRBJ2-6, with D possibly matching TRBD1 (6 bases). CDR3 size: 18 residues. Germline CDR1 and CDR2: SGHAT and FQDESV (reference sequence). The V and J ends lost 4 bases and 0 bases respectively, with 16 bases between them. Written as DNA, the CDR3 is TGTGCCAGCAGCTCCTTCGCCAGGGGACCCTCTGGGGCCAACGTCCTGACTTTC. Translated, it gives CASSSFARGPSGANVLTF.

Note on this clonotype: At one of its ends the junction is not consistent with the germline gene, which may arise from a read error. This chain links TRBV7-2 with TRBJ2-1; D is ambiguous. The CDR3 is made up of 11 amino acids. Germline-derived CDR1 and CDR2 are SGHTA and FQGNSA. The CDR3 DNA sequence: TGTGCCAGCAGCCAAGACGTAGCCCGGGTCTTC. Protein sequence: CASSQDVARVF.

This clonotype came up a few times. The chain couples TRBV12-3 or TRBV12-4 to TRBJ2-7; perhaps TRBD1 as D (5 bases). This CDR3 region has 14 residues. Trimming removed 10 bases at V and 0 bases at J, with 16 bases between. The CDR3 here is CATSPRQFSYEQYF. CDR3 in DNA: TGTGCCACCTCCCCTAGACAGTTCTCCTACGAGCAGTACTTC.